Shown below are 11 T cell receptor beta chains from a single sample sequenced in a study of shared clonotypes between healthy human individuals. TCRdb's copy holds only in-frame clones and misses some; the assay was immunoSEQ multiplex PCR. The sample has some 1,100,000 clones, around 82% seen once. The sequenced sample was memory CD4+ T cells from PBMCs. Subset of the sample: CD45RA-negative fraction. Receptors originate from a man aged 18 to 29 in good health. Some clones in this sample may be carry-over from other donors' samples.

The V gene is TRBV12-5, the J gene TRBJ2-1; TRBD2 matches 8 bases. Trimming removed 7 bases from V and 4 bases from J; junction bases left unmatched: 12. In germline, CDR1 is LGHNT, CDR2 FRNRAP. CDR3 length equals 16 residues. CDR3 nucleotides: TGTGCTAGTGCCATGACTTCTAGCGGGCGATACAATGAGCAGTTCTTC. Translating it yields CASAMTSSGRYNEQFF.

On this clone: Within the sample, other DNA sequences also encode this same CDR3. The chain carries TRBV11-1 and TRBJ2-3; no definite D call. Germline V gives CDR1 SGHAT, CDR2 FQDESV (reference sequence). V lost 5 bases to trimming and J lost 0 bases, with 6 bases between them. The CDR3 extends over 13 amino acids. This CDR3 reads CASSVPSTDTQYF. CDR3 nucleotide sequence: TGTGCCAGCAGCGTCCCCAGCACAGATACGCAGTATTTT. The full variable domain, with the rest looked up from reference TRBV11-1 and TRBJ2-3, is EAEVAQSPRYKITEKSQAVAFWCDPISGHATLYWYRQILGQGPELLVQFQDESVVDDSQLPKDRFSAERLKGVDSTLKIQPAELGDSAMYLCASSVPSTDTQYFGPGTRLTVL.

The chain uses TRBV19 and TRBJ1-3; unclear D gene. Trimming took 7 bases from V and 7 from J, leaving 23 bases between them. There are 16 residues in the CDR3. Germline-derived CDR1 and CDR2 are LNHDA and SQIVND (reference sequence). The CDR3 protein is CASTSQVTSRTNTIYF. The CDR3 bases are TGTGCCAGTACCTCCCAGGTCACCTCAAGGACGAACACCATATATTTT.

This chain connects TRBV28 to TRBJ1-1, with TRBD1 matching 7 bases. From germline, CDR1 is MDHEN and CDR2 SYDVKM. CDR3 length: 15 amino acids. With 5 bases clipped from V and 2 bases from J, the junction kept 8 bases outside the gene matches. CDR3 bases: TGTGCCAGCAGTCAGGGGGGTTGGAAAAACACTGAAGCTTTCTTT. Translation gives CASSQGGWKNTEAFF.

The chain has TRBV15 and TRBJ1-1; maybe TRBD1 (6 bases). From germline, CDR1 is LNHNV and CDR2 YYDKDF (reference sequence). The CDR3 is made up of 14 amino acids. Trimming took off 1 base at V and 8 bases at J, with 14 bases between the two ends. DNA of the CDR3: TGTGCCACCAGCAGAGCGAGTCCGGGGGCAGAAGCTTTCTTT. As protein: CATSRASPGAEAFF.

The CDR3 DNA reads as TGCGCCAGCAGCCAGGGTCAGGGAAACACCATATATTTT. Amino acids: CASSQGQGNTIYF. The rearrangement links TRBV5-1 to TRBJ1-3, with a possible D match to TRBD1 (5 bases). This CDR3 contains 13 residues. The germline V gene has CDR1 SGHRS and CDR2 YFSETQ. Trimming stripped 4 bases from V and 4 bases from J, with 9 bases between.

V is TRBV7-2 and J is TRBJ2-1, with D maybe TRBD1 (6 bases). This CDR3 is built from 15 residues. Germline V gives CDR1 SGHTA, CDR2 FQGNSA. V lost 5 bases, J lost 7 bases, and 18 bases lay in between. CDR3 sequence: CASSVTVGALNEQFF. The CDR3 DNA follows: TGTGCCAGCAGCGTAACGGTGGGGGCACTGAATGAGCAGTTCTTC.

The CDR3 bases are TGTGCCAGCAAACAGGGGGGTTCTGGGGCCAACGTCCTGACTTTC. As protein: CASKQGGSGANVLTF. The chain combines TRBV28 with TRBJ2-6, with 8 bases aligning to TRBD1. Per germline, CDR1 MDHEN and CDR2 SYDVKM. The CDR3 covers 15 residues. J was trimmed by 1 base and V by 7 bases; bases with no gene match: 3.

This clone showed up just once. The rearrangement joins TRBV5-1 to TRBJ2-5; D uncertain. CDR3 length: 11 amino acids. V shed 7 bases and J shed 6 bases, with 10 bases lying between them. Germline values: CDR1 SGHRS, CDR2 YFSETQ. CDR3 nucleotide sequence: TGCGCCAGCCTACCCTTAAAGACCCAGTACTTC. It encodes CASLPLKTQYF.

The chain employs TRBV7-9 and TRBJ2-1; tentative D call: TRBD2 (5 bases). Trimming stripped 3 bases from V and 4 bases from J, with 7 bases between. CDR1 is SEHNR and CDR2 is FQNEAQ in the germline V gene (reference sequence). The CDR3 contains 13 residues. CDR3 in amino acids: CASSFGLYNEQFF. The CDR3 DNA reads TGTGCCAGCAGCTTCGGACTTTACAATGAGCAGTTCTTC.

This clone was counted a single time. The rearrangement joins TRBV7-2 to TRBJ1-5, with D possibly matching TRBD1 (6 bases). Germline lookup yields CDR1 SGHTA and CDR2 FQGNSA. Trimming left V 1 base short and J 2 bases short, with 12 bases between. This CDR3 has 16 amino acids. CDR3: CASSLGGARGNQPQHF. The CDR3 bases are TGTGCCAGCAGCTTAGGGGGGGCGCGGGGCAATCAGCCCCAGCATTTT.